A single sample is the source of the 28 T cell receptor beta chains below, sequenced in a study of T cells in localized non-small cell lung cancer. Clones were sequenced by immunoSEQ multiplex PCR, and TCRdb holds only the in-frame ones, with some missing. This sample yields under 35,000 clones, of which roughly 75% are seen a single time; approximately 35% belongs to the top ten. Sequencing was performed on peripheral blood, taken before any cancer treatment. Receptors originate from a male donor aged 60 or over with stage II squamous cell lung carcinoma.

This chain connects TRBV30 to TRBJ1-4; no clear D. This CDR3 is 14 amino acids long. With 2 bases removed from V and 0 bases from J, the gap between germline ends came to 7 bases. The germline CDR1 and CDR2 sequences are GTSNPN and SVGIG (reference sequence). DNA for the CDR3: TGTGCCTGGAGTACCGGGGCAACTAATGAAAAACTGTTTTTT. It yields the protein CAWSTGATNEKLFF.

This clone was recorded a few times. This chain connects TRBV7-9 to TRBJ2-1; D is tentatively TRBD1 or TRBD2 (5 bases each). The V gene lost 3 bases and the J gene lost 3 bases, with 21 bases spanning the gap. CDR1 is SEHNR and CDR2 is FQNEAQ in the germline V gene (reference sequence). This CDR3 has 18 amino acids. As DNA, the CDR3 is TGTGCCAGCAGCTTTGGTAACGTCGAGGGGAGAAACTACAATGAGCAGTTCTTC. Protein product: CASSFGNVEGRNYNEQFF.

The chain links TRBV28 to TRBJ1-5, with 11 bases lining up with TRBD1. V trimming: 6 bases; J trimming: 7 bases; junction bases outside the gene matches: 5. Looked up from germline, CDR1 is MDHEN and CDR2 is SYDVKM. The CDR3 covers 14 residues. The CDR3 DNA sequence: TGTGCCAGCAGGGACAGGGGGCCAAGGCAGCCCCAGCATTTT. Its translation: CASRDRGPRQPQHF.

In its sample, this clone was seen once. The genes are TRBV7-2 and TRBJ1-5; D remains ambiguous. This CDR3 comprises 12 residues. Looked up from germline, CDR1 is SGHTA and CDR2 is FQGNSA. The V gene lost 3 bases and the J gene lost 5 bases, with 5 bases spanning the gap. CDR3 protein: CASSLFDQPQHF. CDR3 DNA sequence: TGTGCCAGCAGCTTGTTCGATCAGCCCCAGCATTTT.

The chain links TRBV5-5 to TRBJ1-5; possible D gene TRBD1, 6 bases. V lost 4 bases, J lost 2 bases, and 13 bases lay in between. CDR1 and CDR2 from the germline V gene are SGHKS and YYEKEE (reference sequence). There are 15 residues in the CDR3. CDR3 protein: CASSAYRVGNQPQHF. In DNA, the CDR3 is TGTGCCAGCAGCGCGTACAGGGTAGGCAATCAGCCCCAGCATTTT.

V and J are TRBV5-4 and TRBJ2-3, with D unclear. CDR1 SGHNT and CDR2 YYREEE come from the germline V gene (reference sequence). V lost 4 bases to trimming and J lost 1 base, with 4 bases between them. The length of the CDR3 is 12 residues. This CDR3 is CASSRGTDTQYF. In DNA, the CDR3 is TGTGCCAGCAGCAGAGGCACAGATACGCAGTATTTT.

The genes are TRBV27 and TRBJ1-2; 10 positions match TRBD1. The CDR3 has 15 amino acids. The germline CDR1 and CDR2 sequences are MNHEY and SMNVEV (reference sequence). The V and J ends lost 4 bases and 8 bases, in that order; junction bases with no gene match: 10. The CDR3 DNA reads TGTGCCAGCAGTTCCCCGACAGGGGGCGTCTGGGGCTACACCTTC. Translating it yields CASSSPTGGVWGYTF.

This clone was counted a single time. The chain links TRBV27 to TRBJ1-1; tentative D call: TRBD1 (6 bases). Germline lookup yields CDR1 MNHEY and CDR2 SMNVEV (reference sequence). This CDR3 has 17 amino acids. V lost 1 base and J 1 base, leaving 16 bases between the germline ends. The CDR3 DNA sequence: TGTGCCAGCAGTTTATTCGGTGAAGGACAGAAGAACACTGAAGCTTTCTTT. Translation: CASSLFGEGQKNTEAFF.

This sequence joins TRBV6-5 and TRBJ1-2; 8 bases fit TRBD1. The J segment lost 9 bases and the V segment lost 6 bases, leaving 12 bases of the junction unmatched. The length of the CDR3 is 14 residues. Germline V gene sequence: CDR1 MNHEY, CDR2 SVGAGI. The CDR3 nucleotides read TGTGCCAGCAGGCAACCAGGGGGCGATTTTAGCTACACCTTC. The encoded protein is CASRQPGGDFSYTF.

The chain recombines TRBV6-5 with TRBJ1-4, with D tentatively TRBD1 (6 bases). The CDR3 runs to 14 residues. Between the trimmed V and J ends, which lost 6 bases and 8 bases, there was a span of 16 bases. Germline CDR1 reads MNHEY; CDR2 reads SVGAGI. The CDR3 protein is CASRRGGSGEKLFF. CDR3 sequence (DNA): TGTGCCAGCAGAAGAGGGGGTTCGGGCGAAAAACTGTTTTTT.

The chain joins TRBV19 to TRBJ1-4, with D unresolved. Germline lookup yields CDR1 LNHDA and CDR2 SQIVND (reference sequence). This CDR3 has 13 amino acids. The V gene lost 1 base and the J gene lost 7 bases, with 7 bases spanning the gap. CDR3 sequence reads: CASSIVTAEKLFF. The CDR3 DNA is TGTGCCAGTAGTATAGTCACCGCTGAAAAACTGTTTTTT.

The count of this clone is one. This chain uses TRBV2 with TRBJ1-4, with D possibly matching TRBD1 (5 bases). Trimming stripped 4 bases from V and 8 bases from J, with 14 bases between. CDR3 size: 14 residues. CDR1 and CDR2 from the germline V gene are SNHLY and FYNNEI. The CDR3 DNA reads as TGTGCCAGCAGTGTCGGCAGGGTGAGAGAAAAACTGTTTTTT. Translated, it gives CASSVGRVREKLFF.

The sample holds one count of this clone. The chain has TRBV9 and TRBJ1-1, with TRBD1 matching over 8 bases. With 3 bases clipped from V and 1 base from J, the junction kept 5 bases outside the gene matches. The CDR3 covers 15 residues. Germline V gene sequence: CDR1 SGDLS, CDR2 YYNGEE. Here the CDR3 reads CASSAGQGKNTEAFF. CDR3 nucleotide sequence: TGTGCCAGCAGCGCCGGACAGGGTAAGAACACTGAAGCTTTCTTT. The whole variable domain, remainder taken from reference TRBV9 and TRBJ1-1, is DSGVTQTPKHLITATGQRVTLRCSPRSGDLSVYWYQQSLDQGLQFLIQYYNGEERAKGNILERFSAQQFPDLHSELNLSSLELGDSALYFCASSAGQGKNTEAFFGQGTRLTVV.

The chain uses TRBV10-3 and TRBJ2-7; tentatively, D is TRBD2 (5 bases). Per germline, CDR1 ENHRY and CDR2 SYGVKD. V was pared by 4 bases and J by 9 bases, with 16 bases between. The CDR3 totals 13 residues. CDR3: CAISGVEEGRQYF. CDR3 nucleotide sequence: TGTGCCATCAGTGGAGTGGAAGAGGGAAGGCAGTACTTC.

The rearrangement joins TRBV7-8 to TRBJ2-4; no reliable D call. The CDR3 sequence is 15 residues long. Deletions cut 1 base from V and 0 bases from J, with 7 bases between. Germline V gene data show CDR1 as SGHVS and CDR2 as FQNEAQ. The CDR3 spells CASSLGLGAKNIQYF. CDR3 DNA: TGTGCCAGCAGCTTAGGATTGGGAGCCAAAAACATTCAGTACTTC.

This chain connects TRBV23-1 to TRBJ2-5; weak D call: TRBD1 (6 bases). TRBV23-1 is noted as an ORF with a role that remains uncertain. The ends were cut back, 0 bases at V and 4 bases at J, with 12 bases in the middle. There are 15 residues in the CDR3. Written as DNA, the CDR3 is TGCGCCAGCAGTCAATCGGGGCAGGGGATAGAGACCCAGTACTTC. It codes for CASSQSGQGIETQYF.

The chain has TRBV5-1 and TRBJ2-5; D might be TRBD1 or TRBD2, each matching 6 bases. CDR1 SGHRS and CDR2 YFSETQ come from the germline V gene. Trimming took off 2 bases at V and 3 bases at J, with 11 bases between the two ends. The CDR3 is made up of 14 amino acids. Here the CDR3 DNA reads TGCGCCAGCAGCTTCGGGGGCGGAGAAGAGACCCAGTACTTC. The encoded protein is CASSFGGGEETQYF. The full variable domain, rest sourced from reference TRBV5-1 and TRBJ2-5, is KAGVTQTPRYLIKTRGQQVTLSCSPISGHRSVSWYQQTPGQGLQFLFEYFSETQRNKGNFPGRFSGRQFSNSRSEMNVSTLELGDSALYLCASSFGGGEETQYFGPGTRLLVL.

The CDR3 DNA follows: TGTGCCAGCAGCCCGGACAGGGTAGAAGCTTTCTTT. This encodes CASSPDRVEAFF. The chain couples TRBV7-8 to TRBJ1-1; 8 positions agree with TRBD1. With 5 bases clipped from V and 8 bases from J, the junction kept 4 bases outside the gene matches. Looked up from germline, CDR1 is SGHVS and CDR2 is FQNEAQ. The CDR3 has 12 amino acids.

This chain connects TRBV5-6 to TRBJ2-1; tentative D call: TRBD1 (6 bases). The CDR3 has 15 amino acids. V shed 1 base and J shed 6 bases, with 14 bases lying between them. CDR1 and CDR2 (germline): SGHDT, YYEEEE. CDR3 protein: CASSLWAGAGNEQFF. The CDR3 nucleotides read TGTGCCAGCAGCTTGTGGGCAGGGGCGGGCAATGAGCAGTTCTTC.

The chain joins TRBV18 to TRBJ2-3, with 8 bases identical to TRBD1. V was pared by 1 base and J by 3 bases, with 9 bases of the junction left unmatched. The CDR3 covers 17 residues. Germline V gene data show CDR1 as KGHSH and CDR2 as LQKENI. CDR3 nucleotide sequence: TGTGCCAGCTCACCACGGCCAGGGGGCGCGGGGACAGATACGCAGTATTTT. It yields the protein CASSPRPGGAGTDTQYF. The full variable domain, in which reference TRBV18 and TRBJ2-3 provide the parts outside the CDR3, is NAGVMQNPRHLVRRRGQEARLRCSPMKGHSHVYWYRQLPEEGLKFMVYLQKENIIDESGMPKERFSAEFPKEGPSILRIQQVVRGDSAAYFCASSPRPGGAGTDTQYFGPGTRLTVL.

The chain combines TRBV6-1 with TRBJ2-5; unclear D gene. The CDR3 extends over 14 amino acids. Germline CDR1 MNHNS, CDR2 SASEGT. Trimming stripped 4 bases from V and 1 base from J, with 10 bases between. CDR3 DNA: TGTGCCAGCAGTGCCGCGAGAATCCAAGAGACCCAGTACTTC. It yields the protein CASSAARIQETQYF.

In DNA, the CDR3 is TGTGCCAGCAGTGAGCTATGGGGAACGGCAGGGGAAAGAGGACAGCCCCAGCATTTT. It translates to CASSELWGTAGERGQPQHF. This chain connects TRBV2 to TRBJ1-5; weak D call: TRBD1 (6 bases). Germline lookup yields CDR1 SNHLY and CDR2 FYNNEI. Trimming cost V 3 bases and J 7 bases, with 28 bases left between them. The CDR3 runs to 19 residues.

This clone is a singleton in its sample. V gene TRBV7-6 combines with J gene TRBJ1-5; D ambiguous. The CDR3 consists of 13 residues. CDR1 is SGHVS, CDR2 FNYEAQ, per germline. The V end was cut by 2 bases, the J end by 4 bases, with 6 bases between. The CDR3 DNA follows: TGTGCCAGCAGCTTATCCGGAAATCAGCCCCAGCATTTT. This translates into CASSLSGNQPQHF. Drawing the rest from reference TRBV7-6 and TRBJ1-5, the complete variable domain is GAGVSQSPRYKVTKRGQDVALRCDPISGHVSLYWYRQALGQGPEFLTYFNYEAQQDKSGLPNDRFSAERPEGSISTLTIQRTEQRDSAMYRCASSLSGNQPQHFGDGTRLSIL.

This clone was counted between two and nine times. The CDR3 DNA reads TGCGCCAGCAGTGAGTCGAGCGAAAAACTGTTTTTT. This codes for CASSESSEKLFF. The genes are TRBV10-2 and TRBJ1-4; D call uncertain. V dropped 0 bases and J dropped 8 bases, with 4 bases sitting between them. The CDR3 length is 12 residues. Looked up from germline, CDR1 is WSHSY and CDR2 is SAAADI.

This chain joins TRBV5-1 and TRBJ1-1; 8 positions match TRBD1. The length of the CDR3 is 14 residues. J was trimmed by 0 bases and V by 3 bases; bases with no gene match: 1. Germline-derived CDR1 and CDR2 are SGHRS and YFSETQ. The CDR3 DNA reads TGCGCCAGCAGCTGGGACAGGCTGAACACTGAAGCTTTCTTT. Amino acid sequence: CASSWDRLNTEAFF.

The chain is built from TRBV5-1 and TRBJ2-3; no definite D call. V gave up 3 bases and J gave up 1 base, with 3 bases separating them. This CDR3 comprises 12 residues. CDR1 is SGHRS, CDR2 YFSETQ, per germline. The CDR3 region has the DNA TGCGCCAGCAGCTCAGGCACAGATACGCAGTATTTT. Encoded protein: CASSSGTDTQYF.

This clone was seen only once. The chain uses TRBV27 and TRBJ1-6; 12 nucleotides align to TRBD1. The CDR3 totals 17 residues. The germline CDR1 and CDR2 sequences are MNHEY and SMNVEV (reference sequence). Trimming cost V 0 bases and J 8 bases; bases outside gene matches: 5. CDR3 amino acids: CASSLSIRDRGHSPLHF. As DNA, the CDR3 is TGTGCCAGCAGTTTATCGATCAGGGACAGGGGGCATTCACCCCTCCACTTT.

This clone is a singleton in its sample. The same CDR3 arises from other DNA sequences in this sample as well. The chain carries TRBV5-1 and TRBJ2-3; TRBD2 aligns across 7 bases. This CDR3 region has 15 residues. Germline lookup yields CDR1 SGHRS and CDR2 YFSETQ. The trim removed 3 bases at V and 0 bases at J, leaving 4 bases unmatched. For the CDR3, the DNA is TGCGCCAGCAGCTCGGGGCGGGGGAGCACAGATACGCAGTATTTT. It specifies CASSSGRGSTDTQYF.